This T cell receptor (beta chain) was sequenced for a study of blood T cells in healthy people across ages. Study-level results: Greater diversity and more naive CD4+ cells were seen in long-lived donors than in aged donors.

Next came a second PCR, run for about 6 to 11 cycles, which used a sample-barcoded 5' primer along with a J-beta primer mix. Tagging of each cDNA molecule was performed by a template-switch adaptor with 12 random nucleotides. The yield of each sample was at least 2.5 million CDR3-containing paired-end reads. TCRdb recomputed calls from the 5' RACE reads with MiXCR, one row per CDR3 protein. The sample holds about 900,000 distinct CDR3 sequences, about 44% seen once. Sample donors were healthy Caucasian individuals that came from Russia, aged 6 to 90. Trimming cost V 4 bases and J 8 bases, with 13 bases left between them. This CDR3 is 13 amino acids long. Germline loops: CDR1 SGHRS, CDR2 YFSETQ. Turning to this clonotype: Its target is unknown.

Sequencing used blood. This sequence originates from a man aged 25 to 45 in good health. The chain couples TRBV5-1 to TRBJ2-1, with D possibly being TRBD2 (5 bases). This chain's CDR3 is CASSVETTHEQFF. The CDR3, as DNA: TGCGCCAGCAGCGTGGAGACTACCCATGAGCAGTTCTTC.